A single sample gave rise to the 28 T cell receptor beta chains below, sequenced in a study of regulatory T cells in long-lasting Graves disease. The time point is: newly diagnosed GD, antithyroid drugs for less than 3 months. The TCR library was made from RNA extracted from PBMCs. Building of the TCR beta libraries involved iRepertoire HTBI primers and Arm-PCR of CDR3 regions. TCRdb passed the multiplex PCR reads through MiXCR, listing each CDR3 protein once. The sample includes hundreds of thousands of distinct CDR3 sequences, less than 20% seen only once; the top ten take 18%. These same data were also listed under a study on T cells in Graves' hyperthyroidism and ophthalmopathy.

Sequenced material: peripheral blood mononuclear cells (PBMCs), taken at new diagnosis, from a patient treated with antithyroid drugs. The source of these receptors is a woman aged 25 to 39 with Graves disease.

As regards this clonotype: This may be a read error, as it is one base from a much larger clone. The CDR3 coding sequence is TGCGCCAGCAGCTCGGCAGGACAGGGCTTTGGCGAGCAGTTCTTC. It codes for CASSSAGQGFGEQFF. The V and J genes are TRBV5-1 and TRBJ2-1; TRBD1 aligns across 8 bases. Unmatched junction bases numbered 12, after V lost 3 bases and J lost 10 bases. Germline CDR1 reads SGHRS; CDR2 reads YFSETQ. This CDR3 comprises 15 residues.

Only a few counts were recorded for this clonotype. The rearrangement links TRBV18 to TRBJ1-2; D remains unclear. The CDR3 contains 16 residues. Germline V lookup: CDR1 KGHSH, CDR2 LQKENI. Trimming cost V 3 bases and J 7 bases, with 21 bases left between them. CDR3 nucleotides: TGTGCCAGCTCACCCGCCGAGTCCACAGCCGCGGGTGGCTACACCTTC. Protein sequence: CASSPAESTAAGGYTF.

Ten or more counts support this clonotype. The chain uses TRBV29-1 and TRBJ2-1; 14 bases are a match to TRBD2. The germline V gene encodes CDR1 SQVTM and CDR2 ANQGSEA. J lost 4 bases, V lost 5 bases, and 16 bases had no gene match. The CDR3 covers 19 residues. The DNA for the CDR3 is TGCAGCGTTCCACTTTCAGGGGGACTAGCGGGAGTGACGTACAATGAGCAGTTCTTC. Translating gives CSVPLSGGLAGVTYNEQFF.

The gene calls are TRBV24-1 and TRBJ2-1, with D possibly being TRBD1 (6 bases). Trimming cost V 3 bases and J 3 bases, with 8 bases left between them. The CDR3 is 14 amino acids. Germline V gene data show CDR1 as KGHDR and CDR2 as SFDVKD. The CDR3 region is CATSDGQYYNEQFF. CDR3 nucleotide sequence: TGTGCCACCAGTGATGGACAGTACTACAATGAGCAGTTCTTC.

V is TRBV4-1 and J is TRBJ1-1; D remains ambiguous. The CDR3 sequence is 15 residues long. V was pared by 3 bases and J by 6 bases, with 17 bases between. Germline V CDR1 and CDR2: MGHRA, YSYEKL. The CDR3, as DNA: TGCGCCAGCAGCCATGCGGATTTCCACTCCCCTGAAGCTTTCTTT. Translation: CASSHADFHSPEAFF.

At least ten counts were recorded for this clonotype. The chain uses TRBV7-9 and TRBJ2-2; 7 positions agree with TRBD1. CDR1 is SEHNR and CDR2 is FQNEAQ in the germline V gene (reference sequence). The V and J ends lost 3 bases and 5 bases, in that order; junction bases with no gene match: 6. CDR3 length equals 15 residues. The chain's CDR3 is CASSFTRDRTGELFF. The CDR3 DNA follows: TGTGCCAGCAGCTTCACCCGGGACAGAACCGGGGAGCTGTTTTTT.

This clonotype was counted ten times or more. V is TRBV2 and J is TRBJ1-2; D unclear. V dropped 3 bases and J dropped 4 bases, with 6 bases sitting between them. Germline assignment: CDR1 SNHLY and CDR2 FYNNEI. This CDR3 is built from 12 residues. In DNA, the CDR3 is TGTGCCAGCAGTGATGTCACCTATGGCTACACCTTC. Translation gives CASSDVTYGYTF. The whole variable domain, filled in from reference TRBV2 and TRBJ1-2, reads EPEVTQTPSHQVTQMGQEVILRCVPISNHLYFYWYRQILGQKVEFLVSFYNNEISEKSEIFDDQFSVERPDGSNFTLKIRSTKLEDSAMYFCASSDVTYGYTFGSGTRLTVV.

This clonotype came up many times. The chain employs TRBV30 and TRBJ1-5; 7 bases match TRBD1. V trimming: 7 bases; J trimming: 2 bases; junction bases outside the gene matches: 8. CDR3 length: 14 residues. CDR1 GTSNPN and CDR2 SVGIG come from the germline V gene (reference sequence). The CDR3 loop reads CASTGSGGNQPQHF. Written as DNA, the CDR3 is TGTGCCTCGACAGGGAGTGGCGGCAATCAGCCCCAGCATTTT.

The chain carries TRBV14 and TRBJ2-6; 7 bases align to TRBD2. The germline V gene encodes CDR1 SGHDN and CDR2 FVKESK. V was clipped by 4 bases and J by 0 bases; unmatched bases: 3. CDR3 length: 16 residues. The CDR3 here is CASSLLATSGANVLTF. CDR3 sequence (DNA): TGTGCCAGCAGCCTACTAGCGACCTCTGGGGCCAACGTCCTGACTTTC.

The rearrangement uses TRBV18 and TRBJ2-5; 7 nucleotides match TRBD1. J gave up 0 bases and V 2 bases, and 3 bases lay outside the gene matches. Germline V gene sequence: CDR1 KGHSH, CDR2 LQKENI. The CDR3 length is 15 residues. In nucleotides, the CDR3 is TGTGCCAGCTCACCATGGACAGGAGACCAAGAGACCCAGTACTTC. Its protein is CASSPWTGDQETQYF.

V and J are TRBV19 and TRBJ2-5; TRBD2 agrees at 8 bases. The CDR3 runs 15 residues. Germline V gene lookup returns CDR1 LNHDA and CDR2 SQIVND (reference sequence). Trimming removed 1 base from V and 2 bases from J; junction bases left unmatched: 3. The CDR3: CASSIGASGQETQYF. DNA of the CDR3: TGTGCCAGTAGTATAGGGGCTAGCGGGCAAGAGACCCAGTACTTC.

This clonotype was recorded many times. The V and J genes are TRBV28 and TRBJ2-5; D may be TRBD2 (5 bases). The CDR3 loop spans 15 amino acids. V shed 3 bases and J shed 5 bases, with 16 bases lying between them. Germline-derived CDR1 and CDR2 are MDHEN and SYDVKM. CDR3: CASSFRTPREETQYF. CDR3 nucleotides: TGTGCCAGCAGTTTCCGAACCCCTAGGGAGGAGACCCAGTACTTC.

About this clonotype: The junction does not match germline at one end; this may be a read error. CDR3 sequence reads: CASSLRVSGTNVLTF. For the CDR3, the DNA is TGTGCCAGCAGCCTTCGGGTCTCTGGGACCAACGTCCTGACTTTC. The V gene is TRBV7-9, the J gene TRBJ2-6, with unresolved D. Germline values: CDR1 SEHNR, CDR2 FQNEAQ (reference sequence). This CDR3 has 15 amino acids.

The gene calls are TRBV5-1 and TRBJ2-3, with D possibly being TRBD1 (7 bases). CDR1 and CDR2 from the germline V gene are SGHRS and YFSETQ. Trimming stripped 4 bases from V and 2 bases from J, with 14 bases between. The CDR3 totals 15 residues. The CDR3 nucleotides read TGCGCCAGCAGCGTCGGGGGACAGTTCACAGATACGCAGTATTTT. Translation: CASSVGGQFTDTQYF. Full variable domain (outside the CDR3, taken from reference TRBV5-1 and TRBJ2-3): KAGVTQTPRYLIKTRGQQVTLSCSPISGHRSVSWYQQTPGQGLQFLFEYFSETQRNKGNFPGRFSGRQFSNSRSEMNVSTLELGDSALYLCASSVGGQFTDTQYFGPGTRLTVL.

This clonotype came up many times. V usage is TRBV29-1 and J usage is TRBJ1-1; 7 nucleotides agree with TRBD1. CDR1 is SQVTM, CDR2 ANQGSEA, per germline. This CDR3 comprises 11 residues. V gave up 3 bases and J gave up 5 bases; unmatched junction bases: 0. This CDR3 reads CSVDRGTEAFF. In DNA, the CDR3 is TGCAGCGTTGACAGGGGGACTGAAGCTTTCTTT.

This clonotype came up a few times. V gene TRBV3-1 combines with J gene TRBJ1-1; perhaps TRBD1 as D (5 bases). This CDR3 is 14 amino acids long. Germline CDR1 and CDR2: LGHDT and YNNKEL (reference sequence). V was clipped by 4 bases and J by 1 base, with 10 bases between them. In DNA form, the CDR3 reads TGTGCCAGCAGCCCGACAGCGACGAACACTGAAGCTTTCTTT. It is translated as CASSPTATNTEAFF. Complete variable domain (other parts from reference TRBV3-1 and TRBJ1-1): DTAVSQTPKYLVTQMGNDKSIKCEQNLGHDTMYWYKQDSKKFLKIMFSYNNKELIINETVPNRFSPKSPDKAHLNLHINSLELGDSAVYFCASSPTATNTEAFFGQGTRLTVV.

V is TRBV2 and J is TRBJ2-2; D may be TRBD1 (6 bases). V lost 6 bases and J lost 0, with 11 bases in between. The CDR3 contains 15 residues. Germline loops: CDR1 SNHLY, CDR2 FYNNEI. This CDR3 is CASRPDSANTGELFF. In DNA form, the CDR3 reads TGTGCCAGCAGGCCGGACAGTGCGAACACCGGGGAGCTGTTTTTT.

V usage is TRBV6-2 or TRBV6-3 and J usage is TRBJ2-5; possibly TRBD2 for D (5 bases). V lost 6 bases, J lost 9 bases, and 20 bases lay in between. This CDR3 spans 14 amino acids. The V gene's germline CDR1 is MNHEY and CDR2 SVGEGT. CDR3 bases: TGTGCCAGCAGACTGGACCCGGCGCTGGAGGCCCAGTACTTC. Its protein is CASRLDPALEAQYF.

This clonotype has at least ten counts. The chain uses TRBV20-1 and TRBJ1-1, with D possibly matching TRBD1 (5 bases). CDR3 size: 16 residues. The V and J ends lost 3 bases and 0 bases respectively, with 17 bases between them. Germline V CDR1 and CDR2: DFQATT, SNEGSKA (reference sequence). The CDR3 spells CSASRGVGTVNTEAFF. CDR3 DNA: TGCAGTGCTAGTAGGGGAGTTGGGACGGTGAACACTGAAGCTTTCTTT.

This clonotype showed up just a few times. V is TRBV2 and J is TRBJ2-5; the D is unclear. This CDR3 is built from 13 residues. Trimming shortened V by 8 bases and J by 1 base, and 11 bases separated the two germline ends. The V gene's germline CDR1 is SNHLY and CDR2 FYNNEI. CDR3 amino acids: CASGRNRQETQYF. CDR3 nucleotide sequence: TGTGCCAGCGGGCGAAACCGCCAAGAGACCCAGTACTTC.

This chain uses TRBV19 with TRBJ1-5; D is undetermined. Germline CDR1 is LNHDA and CDR2 is SQIVND (reference sequence). The CDR3 extends over 14 amino acids. V was shortened by 1 base and J by 4 bases, with 8 bases between the two germline ends. The CDR3 sequence is CASSIGQTNQPQHF. The CDR3 DNA sequence: TGTGCCAGTAGTATAGGACAAACTAATCAGCCCCAGCATTTT.

This chain uses TRBV18 with TRBJ2-1; the D is unclear. Trimming left V 4 bases short and J 0 bases short, with 19 bases between. From germline, CDR1 is KGHSH and CDR2 LQKENI. The CDR3 has 18 residues. CDR3 DNA sequence: TGTGCCAGCTCACTCCAATTAGCCCTTAAGAGCTCCTACAATGAGCAGTTCTTC. Protein: CASSLQLALKSSYNEQFF. Together with reference TRBV18 and TRBJ2-1, the CDR3 gives the full variable domain: NAGVMQNPRHLVRRRGQEARLRCSPMKGHSHVYWYRQLPEEGLKFMVYLQKENIIDESGMPKERFSAEFPKEGPSILRIQQVVRGDSAAYFCASSLQLALKSSYNEQFFGPGTRLTVL.

In its sample, this clonotype was seen many times. This chain joins TRBV28 and TRBJ2-1; TRBD1 is a possible D gene (5 bases). Trimming took 2 bases from V and 8 from J, leaving 7 bases between them. Germline CDR1 MDHEN, CDR2 SYDVKM. The CDR3 is made up of 12 amino acids. In DNA form, the CDR3 reads TGTGCCAGCAGTTTACAAGGGGATGAGCAGTTCTTC. Translated, it gives CASSLQGDEQFF.

With regard to this clonotype: The junction does not match germline at one end; this may be a read error. The V gene is TRBV7-3, the J gene TRBJ2-5, with D perhaps assigned TRBD1 or TRBD2 (5 bases each). The CDR3 contains 13 residues. Germline-derived CDR1 and CDR2 are SGHTA and FQGTGA. The DNA of the CDR3 is TGTACCAGCAGCTTGGATGGGGGAGAGACCCAGTACTTC. This sequence encodes CTSSLDGGETQYF. Complete variable domain (other parts from reference TRBV7-3 and TRBJ2-5): GAGVSQTPSNKVTEKGKYVELRCDPISGHTALYWYRQSLGQGPEFLIYFQGTGAADDSGLPNDRFFAVRPEGSVSTLKIQRTERGDSAVYLCTSSLDGGETQYFGPGTRLLVL.

This clonotype was seen a few times. The rearrangement links TRBV7-9 to TRBJ1-6; D is unclear. The CDR3 length is 13 residues. Germline CDR1 reads SEHNR; CDR2 reads FQNEAQ (reference sequence). V lost 5 bases, J lost 5 bases, and 7 bases lay in between. CDR3 region: CASSRENNSPLHF. The CDR3 bases are TGTGCCAGCAGCCGGGAAAATAATTCACCCCTCCACTTT.

This clonotype was counted at least ten times. The V and J genes are TRBV6-1 and TRBJ2-7, with 11 bases lining up with TRBD2. V lost 7 bases and J lost 4; bases outside the gene matches: 9. The CDR3 runs to 15 residues. Germline-derived CDR1 and CDR2 are MNHNS and SASEGT. CDR3 sequence: CASMLRLAGKYEQYF. Written as DNA, the CDR3 is TGTGCCAGCATGCTCCGACTAGCGGGGAAGTACGAGCAGTACTTC.

This clonotype was counted at least ten times. V and J are TRBV2 and TRBJ2-3; a possible D gene is TRBD1 (5 bases). From germline, CDR1 is SNHLY and CDR2 FYNNEI. Trimming removed 7 bases from V and 4 bases from J, with 15 bases in between. CDR3 length equals 14 residues. This CDR3 reads CASKGQGEADTQYF. CDR3 in DNA: TGTGCCAGCAAGGGGCAGGGCGAGGCAGATACGCAGTATTTT. Drawing the rest from reference TRBV2 and TRBJ2-3, the complete variable domain is EPEVTQTPSHQVTQMGQEVILRCVPISNHLYFYWYRQILGQKVEFLVSFYNNEISEKSEIFDDQFSVERPDGSNFTLKIRSTKLEDSAMYFCASKGQGEADTQYFGPGTRLTVL.

The V and J genes are TRBV10-3 and TRBJ2-5, with TRBD2 matching 7 bases. V lost 4 bases and J lost 5; bases outside the gene matches: 4. Germline V gene lookup returns CDR1 ENHRY and CDR2 SYGVKD. CDR3 length: 13 amino acids. CDR3 sequence reads: CAISGTSGETQYF. Here the CDR3 DNA reads TGTGCCATCAGTGGGACTAGTGGGGAGACCCAGTACTTC.